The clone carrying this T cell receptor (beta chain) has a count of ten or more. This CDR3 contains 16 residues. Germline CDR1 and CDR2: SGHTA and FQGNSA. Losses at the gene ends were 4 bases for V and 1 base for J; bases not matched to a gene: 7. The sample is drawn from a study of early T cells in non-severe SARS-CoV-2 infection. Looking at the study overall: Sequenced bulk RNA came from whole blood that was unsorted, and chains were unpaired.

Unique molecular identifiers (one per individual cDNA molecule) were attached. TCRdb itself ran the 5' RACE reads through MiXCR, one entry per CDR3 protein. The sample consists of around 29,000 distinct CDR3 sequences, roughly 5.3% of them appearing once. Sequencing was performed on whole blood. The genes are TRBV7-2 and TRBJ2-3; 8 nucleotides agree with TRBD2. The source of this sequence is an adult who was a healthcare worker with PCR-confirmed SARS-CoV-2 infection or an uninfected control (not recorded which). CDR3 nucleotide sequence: TGTGCCAGCAGCTATCCGGGACTAGACGGCACAGATACGCAGTATTTT. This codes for CASSYPGLDGTDTQYF.